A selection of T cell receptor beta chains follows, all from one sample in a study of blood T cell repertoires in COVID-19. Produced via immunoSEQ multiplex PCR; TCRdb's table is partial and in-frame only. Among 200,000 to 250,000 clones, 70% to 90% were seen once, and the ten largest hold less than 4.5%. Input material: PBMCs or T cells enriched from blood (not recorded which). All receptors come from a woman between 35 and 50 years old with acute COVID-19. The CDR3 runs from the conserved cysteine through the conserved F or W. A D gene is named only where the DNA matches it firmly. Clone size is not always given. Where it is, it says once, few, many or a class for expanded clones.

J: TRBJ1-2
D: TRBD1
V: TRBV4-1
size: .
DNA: TGCGCCAGCAGCCACACACCGACGGGACAGAGGAACTATGGCTACACCTTC
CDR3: CASSHTPTGQRNYGYTF

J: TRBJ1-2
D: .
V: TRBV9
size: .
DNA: TGTGCCAGCAGCGTAGATGGTGGTATGTTTGGGGAGTTTGGCTATGGCTACACCTTC
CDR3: CASSVDGGMFGEFGYGYTF

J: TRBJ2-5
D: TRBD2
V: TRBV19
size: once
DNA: TGTGCCAGTAGTCGGACTAGCGGGGCTGGAGAAGAGACCCAGTACTTC
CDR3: CASSRTSGAGEETQYF

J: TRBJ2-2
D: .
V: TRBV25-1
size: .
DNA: TGTGCCAGCAGTGAATATGGGGGCACGAACACCGGGGAGCTGTTTTTT
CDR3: CASSEYGGTNTGELFF

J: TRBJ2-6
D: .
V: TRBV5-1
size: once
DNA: TGCGCCAGCAGCTTGGGCAGGGGTGGGTCTGGGGCCAACGTCCTGACTTTC
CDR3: CASSLGRGGSGANVLTF

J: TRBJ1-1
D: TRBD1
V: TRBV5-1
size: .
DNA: TGCGCCAGCAGCCTCGGACAGGGTGAGGACACTGAAGCTTTCTTT
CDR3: CASSLGQGEDTEAFF

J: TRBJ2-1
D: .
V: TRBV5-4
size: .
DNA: TGTGCCAGCAGACCTTGGACGCGGGCCAACAATGAGCAGTTCTTC
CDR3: CASRPWTRANNEQFF

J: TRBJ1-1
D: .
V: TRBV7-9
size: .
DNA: TGTGCCAGCAGCTTTATCACAGGAAATGCTAAAGCTTTCTTT
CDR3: CASSFITGNAKAFF

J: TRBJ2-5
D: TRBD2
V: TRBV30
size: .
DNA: TGTGCCCGGAGCGGGGGGGCTCGTAGTGCGGAGACCCAGTACTTC
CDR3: CARSGGARSAETQYF

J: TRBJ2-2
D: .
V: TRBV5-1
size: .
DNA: TGCGCCAGCAGCTTGATCCTCGGGGGGCTTACCGGGGAGCTGTTTTTT
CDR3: CASSLILGGLTGELFF

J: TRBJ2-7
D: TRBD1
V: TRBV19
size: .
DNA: TGTGCCAGTAGTATAGCAACCGGGACAGCCTTCTCCTACGAGCAGTACTTC
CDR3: CASSIATGTAFSYEQYF

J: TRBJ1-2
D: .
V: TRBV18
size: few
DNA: TGTGCCAGCTCACCATCCGGGAATGGCTACACCTTC
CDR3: CASSPSGNGYTF

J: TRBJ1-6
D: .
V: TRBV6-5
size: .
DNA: TGTGCCAGCAGGGAGGCCTTATGGAATTCACCCCTCCACTTT
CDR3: CASREALWNSPLHF

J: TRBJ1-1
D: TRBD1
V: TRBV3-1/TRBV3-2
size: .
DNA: TGTGCCAGCAGGCCGACAGGGTTAACTGAAGCTTTCTTT
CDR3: CASRPTGLTEAFF

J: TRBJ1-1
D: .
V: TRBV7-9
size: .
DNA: TGTGCCAGCTTCCGGGGGGTGAATACTGAAGCTTTCTTT
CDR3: CASFRGVNTEAFF

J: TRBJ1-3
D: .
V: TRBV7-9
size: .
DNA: TGTGCCAGCAGCCGTATGGCGGCAGGGGCCATCGGAAACACCATATATTTT
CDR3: CASSRMAAGAIGNTIYF

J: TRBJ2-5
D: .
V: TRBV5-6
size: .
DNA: TGTGCCAGCAGCTCCTTAGGTTTGCGGGGTGGCAGGGAGACCCAGTACTTC
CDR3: CASSSLGLRGGRETQYF

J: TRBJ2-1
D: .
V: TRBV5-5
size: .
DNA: TGTGCCAGCAGCTCGGGGCAGGGGTGGGGTGAGCAGTTCTTC
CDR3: CASSSGQGWGEQFF

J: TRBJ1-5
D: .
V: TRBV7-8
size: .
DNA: TGTGCCAGCAGCCAAGAGTCTTTGAGCAATCAGCCCCAGCATTTT
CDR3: CASSQESLSNQPQHF

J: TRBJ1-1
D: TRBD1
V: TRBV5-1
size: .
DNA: TGCGCCAGCAGCTTGGGGACAGGCGTTAAAAACGAAGCTTTCTTT
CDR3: CASSLGTGVKNEAFF

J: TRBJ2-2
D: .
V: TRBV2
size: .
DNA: TGTGCCAGAAGCGCGAACACCGGGGAGCTGTTTTTT
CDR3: CARSANTGELFF

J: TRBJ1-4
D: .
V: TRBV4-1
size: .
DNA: TGCGCCAGCAGCCAAGGGGAGGGGTCCGGCGAAAAACTGTTTTTT
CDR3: CASSQGEGSGEKLFF

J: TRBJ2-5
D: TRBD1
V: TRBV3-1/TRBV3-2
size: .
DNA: TGTGCCAGCAGTTCGGACAGGGTGATAGAGACCCAGTACTTC
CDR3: CASSSDRVIETQYF

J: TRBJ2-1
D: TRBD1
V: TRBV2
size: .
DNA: TGTGCCAGCAGACCCAACAGGGGGGAGCAGTTCTTC
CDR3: CASRPNRGEQFF

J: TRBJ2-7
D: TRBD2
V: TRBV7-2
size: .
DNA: TGTGCCAGCAGCTCGGCGGGACTAGGAGCCTACGAGCAGTACTTC
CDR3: CASSSAGLGAYEQYF

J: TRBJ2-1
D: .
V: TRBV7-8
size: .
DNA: TGTGCCAGCAGCTTAGCTGTGAGAAGCTCCTACAATGAGCAGTTCTTC
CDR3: CASSLAVRSSYNEQFF

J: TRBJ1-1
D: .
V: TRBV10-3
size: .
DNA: TGTGCCATCAGTGAAGGGGCAGCGAACACTGAAGCTTTCTTT
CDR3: CAISEGAANTEAFF

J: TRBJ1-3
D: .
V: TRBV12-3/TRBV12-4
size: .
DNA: TGTGCCGGCCTGAGGCCAGGGGGAAACACCATATATTTT
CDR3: CAGLRPGGNTIYF

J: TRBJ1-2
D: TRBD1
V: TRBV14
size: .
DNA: TGTGCCAGCAGCCACCGGGGGACAGGGGAAGGCTACACCTTC
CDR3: CASSHRGTGEGYTF

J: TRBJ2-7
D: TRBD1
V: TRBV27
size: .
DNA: TGTGCCAGCAGTTTTAGGACAGGGGGTCGGGACGAGCAGTACTTC
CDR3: CASSFRTGGRDEQYF

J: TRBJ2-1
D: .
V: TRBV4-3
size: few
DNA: TGCGCCAGCAGCCAAGATTTCCAGGTGCATCGGGAGCAGTTCTTC
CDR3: CASSQDFQVHREQFF

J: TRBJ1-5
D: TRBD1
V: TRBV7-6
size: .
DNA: TGTGCCAGCAGCGCAGGGACAGGAGCGAATCAGCCCCAGCATTTT
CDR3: CASSAGTGANQPQHF

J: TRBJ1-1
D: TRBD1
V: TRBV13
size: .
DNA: TGTGCCAGCAGCTTTCAGGGGGCGTACGCTGAAGCTTTCTTT
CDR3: CASSFQGAYAEAFF

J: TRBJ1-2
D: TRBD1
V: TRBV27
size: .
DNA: TGTGCCAGCAGAAGGGACAGGGGAAAGGGCTACACCTTC
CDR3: CASRRDRGKGYTF

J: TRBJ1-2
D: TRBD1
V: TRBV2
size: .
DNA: TGTGCCAGCAGGGGAGCCTCCCTGGACAGGGGCTATGGCTACACCTTC
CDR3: CASRGASLDRGYGYTF

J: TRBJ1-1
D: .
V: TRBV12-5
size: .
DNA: TGTGCTAGTGGTTTGGCCTGGAACACTGAAGCTTTCTTT
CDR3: CASGLAWNTEAFF

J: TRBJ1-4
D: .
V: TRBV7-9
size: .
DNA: TGTGCCAGCACCATTCGAGGGTCGAATGAAAAACTGTTTTTT
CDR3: CASTIRGSNEKLFF

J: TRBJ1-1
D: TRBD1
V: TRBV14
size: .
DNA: TGTGCCACAGGGGGCTTCGGCACTGAAGCTTTCTTT
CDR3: CATGGFGTEAFF

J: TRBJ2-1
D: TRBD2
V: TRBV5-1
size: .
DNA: TGCGCCAGCAGCTTGGATCGCGGGGGGGCCCGTAATGAGCAGTTCTTC
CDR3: CASSLDRGGARNEQFF

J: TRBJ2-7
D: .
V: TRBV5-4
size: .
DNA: TGTGCCAGCAGCTTGGCCCCCAGCTACGAGCAGTACTTC
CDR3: CASSLAPSYEQYF

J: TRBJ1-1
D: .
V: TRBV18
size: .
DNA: TGTGCCAGCTCACCCGACAGAACGGACACTGAAGCTTTCTTT
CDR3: CASSPDRTDTEAFF

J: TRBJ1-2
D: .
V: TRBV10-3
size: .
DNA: TGTGCCATCGGAGGTGCAGAAACCTATGGCTACACCTTC
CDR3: CAIGGAETYGYTF

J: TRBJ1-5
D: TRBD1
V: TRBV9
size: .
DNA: TGTGCCAGCAGTGCAGGGGGCGGGCTTCGGCCCCAGCATTTT
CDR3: CASSAGGGLRPQHF

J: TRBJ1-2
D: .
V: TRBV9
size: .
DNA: TGTGCCAGCAGCGTAGGGAGCCCAGCGTCAGGCTACACCTTC
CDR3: CASSVGSPASGYTF

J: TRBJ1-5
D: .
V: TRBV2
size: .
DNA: TGTGCCAGCAGAGGGCCGAGGGTACAGCCCCAGCATTTT
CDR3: CASRGPRVQPQHF

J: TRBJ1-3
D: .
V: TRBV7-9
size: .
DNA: TGTGCCAGCAGCTCGTCGGTGGGGGGGTCTTCTTTCTCTGGAAACACCATATATTTT
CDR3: CASSSSVGGSSFSGNTIYF

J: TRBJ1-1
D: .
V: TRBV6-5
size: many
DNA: TGTGCCAGCAGTTCCACAGTGAACACTGAAGCTTTCTTT
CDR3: CASSSTVNTEAFF

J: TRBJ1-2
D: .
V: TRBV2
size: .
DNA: TGTGCCAGCTTCGGCTCGGGCGGAGGGGACTATGGCTACACCTTC
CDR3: CASFGSGGGDYGYTF

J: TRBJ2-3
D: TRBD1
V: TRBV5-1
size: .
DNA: TGCGCCAGCAGCTCAGAAATTACAGGGGGTAATGACACAGATACGCAGTATTTT
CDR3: CASSSEITGGNDTDTQYF

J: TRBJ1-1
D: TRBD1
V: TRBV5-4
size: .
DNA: TGTGCCAGCGTAGGTCAGGGGGCTAAAACTGAAGCTTTCTTT
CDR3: CASVGQGAKTEAFF

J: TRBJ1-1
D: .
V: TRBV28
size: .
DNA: TGTGCCAGCAGTTTAGAGAGGAATGCTTTCTTT
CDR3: CASSLERNAFF

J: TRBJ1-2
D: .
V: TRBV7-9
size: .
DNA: TGTGCCAGCAGCTTAATACAGGGCGGCTATGGCTACACCTTC
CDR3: CASSLIQGGYGYTF

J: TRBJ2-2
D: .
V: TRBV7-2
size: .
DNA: TGTGCCAGCAGCTTAGATCCAGGAAGGTCGGGGGAGCTGTTTTTT
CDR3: CASSLDPGRSGELFF